The following is a T cell receptor beta chain sequence with its context. This clone was observed a few times. Its antigen has not been determined. No base quality values were provided; no much bigger clone lies one nucleotide off. The data were taken from a study of cytomegalovirus exposure and HLA in healthy donors (dated by TCRdb to 2017 to 2019). The study in broad terms: According to an earlier analysis of 587 of the donors, 150 million to 200 million T cells yielded roughly 110 million unique TCR beta sequences and less than 300 Gb of sequence data. The study aimed to test whether cataloging public T cell receptors could reveal signatures of past pathogen exposure. All discovery cohort repertoires had been generated on a single sequencing platform. A later genetic analysis used genome-wide SNP genotypes for about 60% of the roughly 700 donors, treating that subset as a discovery cohort. Along with the roughly 710-subject first cohort, a separate validation cohort of 120 different subjects was used. A later analysis re-analyzed previously published TCR beta repertoires from roughly 690 donors and added high-resolution HLA genotyping to study TCR occurrence patterns. In the later analysis, no new phenotypic data were used to find candidate immune exposures; instead, reliance was placed on TCR beta sequences and their occurrence across donors. Among around 400 genotyped donors of the cohort, an average of approximately 220,000 unique TCR beta nucleotide sequences was sequenced per donor, of which about 20% were non-productive. The study profiled the T cell repertoires of 666 subjects by immunosequencing and related them to cytomegalovirus serostatus. High-throughput TCR immunosequencing, statistical association of individual TCRs with disease status, and machine learning were combined to predict cytomegalovirus infection status. The genetic ancestry cluster associated with self-reported Caucasian donors included approximately 85% of the roughly 400 genotyped donors. About five DR-DQ haplotypes were handled as single units for association and clustering because linkage in the cohort was strong. An early release that covered fewer than 750 HLA-typed donors contained about 300 gigabases of sequencing data and 70 million to 100 million unique TCR sequences. Donor age, sex, ethnicity and CMV serostatus were compiled alongside the repertoire data. HLA typing included class I and class II loci at four-digit resolution. Typing coverage differed by locus: A, B, C, DRB1 and DQB1 were typed in roughly 629-630 donors, DQA1 in roughly 500, DPA1 in 600 to 610, and DPB1 in just under 490. To decide whether each TCR beta V gene segment behaved as functional or pseudogenic, an earlier analysis of over 500 of the donors relied on high-throughput TCR beta sequencing. The full study reports these points: In a later analysis, HLA-associated TCR beta chains were found to be more clonally expanded and to have lower generation probabilities than equally common non-associated chains. Immune exposure information for the cohort was limited to CMV serostatus. The cohort was sequenced for TCR beta chains only, and without alpha or paired-chain data the features that could be detected were limited. According to a later genetic analysis, donors in an Asian-associated ancestry cluster had fewer N-insertions in productive TCRs than the approximately 630-donor mean. In an earlier analysis of fewer than 750 of the donors, most TCR beta V segments were observed in productive rearrangements about 87% or about 30% of the time, broadly matching IMGT annotations. Linkage disequilibrium might explain the correlated functional status among segregating V segments, but an unknown experimental factor could not be ruled out. A further reported finding was that TCR beta sequences accurately predicted the HLA-A and HLA-B alleles for most subjects in the first cohort. In a later analysis, the rate of TCR association differed among HLA loci, with DRB1 alleles having the most associated TCRs and HLA-C alleles having the fewest. While some public TCRs were present in many individuals, most TCR sequences turned up only very rarely across donors. The sequencing pipeline was judged likely to have produced a cluster of highly shared sequence variants as a technical artifact. A total of fewer than 200 TCR beta chains were listed by the study as associated with cytomegalovirus. Because some donors lacked HLA typing at each locus, the association tests relied only on the typed subset. Three of the identified cytomegalovirus-associated TCR beta chains were confirmed in vitro to be specific for cytomegalovirus antigens. Presence/absence analyses assumed roughly uniform sequencing depth across donors, an assumption that may not hold. In a later analysis, several top co-occurrence clusters were reported to appear linked to parvovirus B19, influenza, CMV and Epstein-Barr virus. A later analysis associated roughly 17,000 TCR beta sequences with specific HLA alleles at a false discovery rate of 0.05. Assigning TCR associations to individual alleles was difficult when HLA alleles, especially DR and DQ, strongly co-occurred. Cytomegalovirus status was reported to be diagnosed by the classifier with high specificity and sensitivity in both the original and validation cohorts. In a later genetic analysis, a missense DCLRE1C variant was associated with V-gene and J-gene trimming of TCR beta chains, and the association was replicated in an independent cohort. Because the 87-base-pair reads could not distinguish some IMGT-functional V segments, including TRBV6-2 and TRBV6-3, those segments were excluded. A later analysis found that most CMV-associated TCR beta chains appeared HLA-restricted, with HLA associations seemingly driven largely by CMV exposure. The authors suggested that the approach could potentially be generalized to other disease states and immunological phenotypes. Because counts were too low, 15 to 20 rarely observed V segments, including chromosome 9 orphons, were excluded from the earlier analysis of 587 of the donors.

Library preparation was by the immunoSEQ multiplex PCR assay. For the multiplex PCR, a mixture combining 60 forward primers for TCR Vbeta segments and 13 reverse primers for TCR Jbeta segments was used. Amplification of the CDR3 region of rearranged TCR beta genes was performed with a multiplex PCR assay on genomic DNA. Amplified TCR beta libraries were sequenced as 87-base-pair reads on the Illumina HiSeq System. The study's processing was this. A later analysis tallied tens of millions of unique TCR beta chains across the 666 repertoires, and approximately 12 million of those chains were shared by two or more donors. Raw reads were error-corrected and collapsed into unique sequences by a nearest-neighbor algorithm in which closely related sequences were merged to remove PCR and sequencing errors. V, D and J gene segments were assigned by aligning CDR3 sequences to IMGT reference sequences. Each retained sequence needed at least a six-nucleotide match to both a V gene segment and a J gene segment. A rearrangement was called productive if the CDR3 had no stop codons and remained in frame with V and J, and every other rearrangement was called non-productive. Following IMGT convention, CDR3 was defined as the stretch from the second conserved V-encoded cysteine to the conserved J-encoded phenylalanine. Sequences without an unambiguous match to a single V gene segment were excluded from the earlier analysis of 500 to 700 of the donors. An earlier analysis of a few hundred of the donors called V segments functional above 56.7% productive rearrangements and segregating when the between-donor standard deviation exceeded 5%. To diagnose cytomegalovirus status from the catalog of TCR beta chain sequences, a statistical classification framework was built. V and J gene assignment, in a later analysis, came from comparing TCR nucleotide sequences with IMGT/GENE-DB human TR gene sequences. In a later analysis, CDR3 sequences and most-parsimonious VDJ recombination scenarios were assigned using the TCRdist pipeline. In a later analysis, each TCR beta chain was defined by its CDR3 amino acid sequence together with its V-gene family, and reads lacking a unique V-gene family were excluded. A later analysis removed 450 to 600 highly shared, low-generation-probability nucleotide sequences to deal with suspected cross-contamination and a sequencing artifact. A later analysis calculated a clonal expansion index for each public chain from normalized within-repertoire ranks of inferred template counts. Generation probabilities in a later analysis came from a VDJ recombination model fitted to out-of-frame rearrangements, and those results were checked against IGoR. In a later analysis, hypergeometric tests were used to score TCR-TCR, TCR-HLA and TCR-CMV co-occurrence, with a repertoire-size bias correction applied to TCR pairs. A later analysis estimated false discovery rates by permuting HLA or CMV assignments 20 times. In a later analysis, co-occurring TCRs were grouped using DBSCAN, with TCRdist sequence similarity added in when clustering inside HLA-allele-positive subsets. Co-occurrence clustering excluded repertoires with fewer than 30,000 or more than 120,000 public chains, plus five with anomalous nucleotide sharing. In its TCRdb copy, this immuneACCESS table keeps in-frame sequences only and misses some clones. Where compared with another copy, unresolved V genes explain less than half of these, and the others have no known cause. V and J calls and clone size are those listed in that table; D and trimming were worked out from the DNA. The sample table holds nearly 110,000 clones, of which approximately 79% were seen once. Approximately 2.4% of the sample is taken by the ten largest.

The cohort comprised 666 healthy bone marrow donors. At the time of sampling, all cohort members were nominally healthy, though unrecorded immune exposures were likely present. The donor tested CMV seronegative, placing the donor among the approximately 400 seronegative members of the cohort. Each donor provided a peripheral blood sample, and peripheral blood mononuclear cells were used for TCR beta sequencing. The Qiagen DNeasy Blood Extraction Kit was used to extract genomic DNA from the blood cell samples. Sequences MDHEN (CDR1) and SYDVKM (CDR2) are obtained from the germline V gene. V is clipped by 7 bases and J by 2 bases, and the sequence between their germline boundaries is 9 bases long. The CDR3 holds 12 amino acids from the cysteine to the phenylalanine. The retained sequence is limited to the CDR3, 36 bases, with the frame set at the first base.

This chain joins TRBV28 to TRBJ2-7, with a weak D call of TRBD2 (7 bases match). Source material: PBMCs. This receptor was identified in a man aged 18-30 years in good health and CMV-seronegative. The CDR3: CASTGGPYEQYF. The nucleotide sequence is given as TGTGCCAGCACGGGGGGCCCCTACGAGCAGTACTTC.